Listed below are T cell receptor beta chains from one sample, sequenced in a study of a mutant IDH1 vaccine in newly diagnosed glioma. These TCRs' antigens remain unknown. Using immunoSEQ multiplex PCR, the repertoire was profiled, and TCRdb retains in-frame clones only, with some absent. The table has around 57,000 clones, roughly 80% seen once. The sample here was PBMCs, taken from a glioma patient whose treatment included an IDH1 peptide vaccine. These receptors were taken from a man younger than 40 with glioma. The CDR3 runs from the conserved cysteine through the conserved F or W. A D gene is named only where the DNA matches it firmly. The size of a clone is reported for some rows only, either as once, few or many, or as a class for expanded clones.

clone_size | j_call | d_call | v_call | cdr3_aa | cdr3_nt
- | TRBJ2-4 | TRBD2 | TRBV2 | CASSPPMAGENIQYF | TGTGCCAGCAGCCCGCCGATGGCGGGGGAGAACATTCAGTACTTC
- | TRBJ1-1 | - | TRBV7-2 | CASSSQGRGEAFF | TGTGCCAGCAGCTCTCAAGGGAGGGGTGAAGCTTTCTTT
- | TRBJ2-7 | - | TRBV7-7 | CASSPSSSYEQYF | TGTGCCAGCAGCCCCAGTTCCTCCTACGAGCAGTACTTC
- | TRBJ2-3 | - | TRBV18 | CASSPGPPGTDTQYF | TGTGCCAGCTCACCAGGGCCGCCGGGCACAGATACGCAGTATTTT
- | TRBJ1-2 | TRBD1 | TRBV2 | CASSEAPDRGGYTF | TGTGCCAGCAGTGAAGCGCCGGACAGGGGAGGCTACACCTTC
- | TRBJ2-1 | - | TRBV5-1 | CASSLMGVAYNEQFF | TGCGCCAGCAGCTTGATGGGGGTTGCCTACAATGAGCAGTTCTTC
- | TRBJ2-6 | - | TRBV7-9 | CASPSAVGNSGANVLTF | TGTGCCAGCCCGTCAGCGGTGGGTAACTCTGGGGCCAACGTCCTGACTTTC
- | TRBJ1-5 | - | TRBV6-1 | CASSLYPTNQPQHF | TGTGCCAGCAGTCTCTATCCAACCAATCAGCCCCAGCATTTT
- | TRBJ1-5 | - | TRBV13 | CASSLGAGSARIQPQHF | TGTGCCAGCAGCTTAGGGGCAGGGAGTGCCCGAATCCAGCCCCAGCATTTT
- | TRBJ1-2 | - | TRBV5-4 | CASSLALRDYGYTF | TGTGCCAGCAGCTTGGCCCTGCGGGACTATGGCTACACCTTC
- | TRBJ2-4 | - | TRBV9 | CASSAGPKNIQYF | TGTGCCAGCTCCGCGGGACCTAAAAACATTCAGTACTTC
- | TRBJ2-1 | TRBD1 | TRBV18 | CASSLDRGRSYNEQFF | TGTGCCAGCTCTCTCGACAGGGGGCGCTCCTACAATGAGCAGTTCTTC
- | TRBJ1-4 | TRBD1 | TRBV6-6 | CASRIQGSTNEKLFF | TGTGCCAGCAGGATACAGGGGTCCACTAATGAAAAACTGTTTTTT
- | TRBJ2-3 | TRBD2 | TRBV19 | CASSGLAGATDTQYF | TGTGCCAGTAGTGGACTAGCGGGGGCCACAGATACGCAGTATTTT
- | TRBJ1-4 | - | TRBV5-1 | CASSVGGTGRNEKLFF | TGCGCCAGCAGCGTTGGGGGCACAGGGCGGAATGAAAAACTGTTTTTT
- | TRBJ1-3 | - | TRBV4-1 | CASSQVRADSGNTIYF | TGCGCCAGCAGCCAAGTGAGGGCTGACTCTGGAAACACCATATATTTT
once | TRBJ1-3 | - | TRBV7-6 | CASSPHGVSANTIYF | TGTGCCAGCAGCCCTCACGGGGTTTCGGCAAACACCATATATTTT
- | TRBJ2-7 | - | TRBV10-1 | CASSESQVGGEQYF | TGCGCCAGCAGTGAGTCCCAGGTTGGTGGCGAGCAGTACTTC
once | TRBJ2-5 | TRBD1 | TRBV19 | CASATGGRRQETQYF | TGTGCCTCGGCAACAGGGGGACGCCGGCAAGAGACCCAGTACTTC
once | TRBJ1-2 | - | TRBV25-1 | CASSPQVHDYGYTF | TGTGCCAGCAGTCCCCAGGTTCATGACTATGGCTACACCTTC
- | TRBJ2-7 | - | TRBV19 | CASSIETGAYEQYF | TGTGCCAGTAGCATTGAGACCGGAGCCTACGAGCAGTACTTC
- | TRBJ2-7 | - | TRBV6-5 | CASRGFPSTYEQYF | TGTGCCAGCAGGGGGTTTCCTAGCACCTACGAGCAGTACTTC
- | TRBJ2-3 | - | TRBV6-1 | CASRRDRLSTDTQYF | TGTGCCAGCAGGAGAGACAGGTTAAGCACAGATACGCAGTATTTT
- | TRBJ1-3 | - | TRBV5-4 | CASSLGGSGNTIYF | TGTGCCAGCAGCTTGGGGGGTTCTGGAAACACCATATATTTT
- | TRBJ1-4 | - | TRBV2 | CASSEFGTRREKLFF | TGTGCCAGCAGTGAGTTCGGGACCCGGCGTGAAAAACTGTTTTTT
- | TRBJ1-1 | - | TRBV9 | CASSVGGTEAFF | TGTGCCAGCAGCGTAGGGGGGACTGAAGCTTTCTTT
- | TRBJ2-7 | TRBD1 | TRBV5-1 | CASSNGQGGYEQYF | TGCGCCAGCAGTAATGGACAGGGGGGCTACGAGCAGTACTTC
- | TRBJ2-3 | TRBD1 | TRBV15 | CATSRGDRGYTDTQYF | TGTGCCACCAGCAGAGGGGACAGGGGCTACACAGATACGCAGTATTTT
- | TRBJ1-3 | - | TRBV4-1 | CASSQGRATAPGNTIYF | TGCGCCAGCAGCCAAGGAAGAGCGACAGCCCCTGGAAACACCATATATTTT
- | TRBJ2-3 | - | TRBV6-6 | CASSLDFRVATQYF | TGTGCCAGCAGTCTCGATTTCAGGGTGGCTACGCAGTATTTT
- | TRBJ2-1 | - | TRBV6-5 | CASSYSRGAGLNEQFF | TGTGCCAGCAGTTACTCGAGGGGCGCGGGCCTCAATGAGCAGTTCTTC
- | TRBJ1-6 | TRBD1 | TRBV7-8 | CASSPPTGRSSALHF | TGTGCCAGCAGCCCCCCGACAGGGAGGTCGTCGGCCCTCCACTTT
- | TRBJ2-2 | - | TRBV6-1 | CASSEVASARVSGELFF | TGTGCCAGCAGTGAAGTTGCCAGCGCCAGGGTATCCGGGGAGCTGTTTTTT
- | TRBJ1-4 | TRBD1 | TRBV19 | CASRARVGQGKLFF | TGTGCCAGTAGGGCCAGGGTGGGACAGGGGAAACTGTTTTTT
- | TRBJ1-2 | - | TRBV6-5 | CASRELASYTF | TGTGCCAGCCGAGAATTGGCCTCTTACACCTTC
- | TRBJ1-5 | - | TRBV5-6 | CASSFGAGGSINQPQHF | TGTGCCAGCAGCTTCGGCGCGGGAGGATCCATCAATCAGCCCCAGCATTTT
- | TRBJ1-4 | - | TRBV2 | CASSDVTNYEKLFF | TGTGCCAGCAGTGATGTGACAAATTATGAAAAACTGTTTTTT
- | TRBJ1-2 | - | TRBV7-8 | CASSLGGSSNYGYTF | TGTGCCAGCAGCTTAGGTGGATCTTCTAACTATGGCTACACCTTC
- | TRBJ1-2 | - | TRBV5-4 | CASRLGVPRGGYGYTF | TGTGCCAGCAGACTTGGGGTCCCGAGGGGCGGGTATGGCTACACCTTC
- | TRBJ1-2 | - | TRBV7-6 | CASGDGTARRYTF | TGTGCCAGCGGAGACGGGACGGCACGGCGCTACACCTTC
- | TRBJ1-6 | TRBD1 | TRBV28 | CASRLQGSRNSPLHF | TGTGCCAGCAGGTTACAGGGGAGCCGGAATTCACCCCTCCACTTT
once | TRBJ2-1 | TRBD1 | TRBV5-5 | CASSASPGQGGNEQFF | TGTGCCAGCAGCGCAAGCCCGGGACAGGGGGGCAATGAGCAGTTCTTC
- | TRBJ2-3 | - | TRBV6-4 | CASRRPICRTDTQYF | TGTGCCAGCCGGCGGCCTATATGTCGAACAGATACGCAGTATTTT
- | TRBJ2-1 | - | TRBV10-3 | CAISSSRYNEQFF | TGTGCCATCAGTTCCTCAAGGTACAATGAGCAGTTCTTC
- | TRBJ2-5 | - | TRBV5-6 | CASSADVETQYF | TGTGCCAGCAGCGCTGACGTGGAGACCCAGTACTTC
once | TRBJ1-2 | TRBD1 | TRBV27 | CASSLSQGARRLSRGGMTF | TGTGCCAGCAGTTTATCCCAGGGGGCGAGACGGTTGTCTAGAGGGGGGATGACCTTC
few | TRBJ2-3 | TRBD2 | TRBV6-1 | CASSEGISGGQDTQYF | TGTGCCAGCAGTGAAGGTATTAGCGGGGGCCAAGATACGCAGTATTTT